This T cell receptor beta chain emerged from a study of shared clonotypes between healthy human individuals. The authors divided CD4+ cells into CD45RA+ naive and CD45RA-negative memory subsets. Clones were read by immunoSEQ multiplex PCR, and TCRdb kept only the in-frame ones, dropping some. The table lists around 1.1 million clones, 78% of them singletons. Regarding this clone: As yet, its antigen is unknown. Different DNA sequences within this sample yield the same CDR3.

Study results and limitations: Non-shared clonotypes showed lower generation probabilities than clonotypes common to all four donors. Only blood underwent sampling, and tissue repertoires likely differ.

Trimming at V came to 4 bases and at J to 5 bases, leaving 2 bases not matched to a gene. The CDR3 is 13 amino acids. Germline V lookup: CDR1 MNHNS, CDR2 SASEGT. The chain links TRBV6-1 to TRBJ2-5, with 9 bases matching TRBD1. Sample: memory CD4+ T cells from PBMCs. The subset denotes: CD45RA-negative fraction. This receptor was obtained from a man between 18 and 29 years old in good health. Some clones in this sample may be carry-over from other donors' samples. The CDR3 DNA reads TGTGCCAGCAGTGCCGACAGGGGGGAGACCCAGTACTTC. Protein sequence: CASSADRGETQYF.